Below are 4 T cell receptor beta chains sequenced from a single sample in a study of blood T cell repertoires in COVID-19. The repertoire was sequenced with immunoSEQ multiplex PCR; TCRdb's copy has only in-frame clones and lacks some. The profile covers hundreds of thousands of clones, with approximately 91% appearing a single time and around 6.9% taken by the ten largest. Sequencing was done on a sample of peripheral blood. The receptor source for this set is a man in his sixties who had recovered from COVID-19.

DNA of the CDR3: TGCGCCAGCAGCCGACAGGGGTCCGGCTCCTACAATGAGCAGTTCTTC. Translating it yields CASSRQGSGSYNEQFF. The chain joins TRBV5-1 to TRBJ2-1; 8 positions agree with TRBD1. This CDR3 contains 16 residues. V shed 4 bases and J 0 bases; nucleotides not matched to a gene: 6. Germline assignment: CDR1 SGHRS and CDR2 YFSETQ.

The CDR3 loop is CASSQDLTSGPYEQYF. The CDR3 coding sequence is TGCGCCAGCAGCCAAGATTTGACTAGCGGACCCTACGAGCAGTACTTC. This chain uses TRBV4-3 with TRBJ2-7, with 9 bases that match TRBD2. After removal of 0 bases from V and 2 bases from J, the junction contained 5 bases not matched to a gene. The germline V gene has CDR1 LGHNA and CDR2 YSLEER. The CDR3 covers 16 residues.

A word on this clone: Other DNA sequences of this sample code for an identical CDR3. V usage is TRBV2 and J usage is TRBJ1-5; possibly TRBD1 for D (6 bases). Between the trimmed V and J ends, which lost 4 bases and 6 bases, there was a span of 7 bases. The CDR3 loop spans 12 amino acids. Germline V gene lookup returns CDR1 SNHLY and CDR2 FYNNEI. The CDR3 spells CASSGGGQPQHF. The CDR3, as DNA: TGTGCCAGCAGTGGAGGGGGTCAGCCCCAGCATTTT. Using reference TRBV2 and TRBJ1-5 for the parts outside the CDR3, the full variable domain is EPEVTQTPSHQVTQMGQEVILRCVPISNHLYFYWYRQILGQKVEFLVSFYNNEISEKSEIFDDQFSVERPDGSNFTLKIRSTKLEDSAMYFCASSGGGQPQHFGDGTRLSIL.

The chain carries TRBV19 and TRBJ2-3; no clear D gene. The V gene's germline CDR1 is LNHDA and CDR2 SQIVND (reference sequence). Between the trimmed V and J ends, which lost 5 bases and 0 bases, there was a span of 6 bases. This CDR3 contains 13 residues. This CDR3 is CASSPSSTDTQYF. CDR3 sequence (DNA): TGTGCCAGTAGTCCCAGTAGCACAGATACGCAGTATTTT.